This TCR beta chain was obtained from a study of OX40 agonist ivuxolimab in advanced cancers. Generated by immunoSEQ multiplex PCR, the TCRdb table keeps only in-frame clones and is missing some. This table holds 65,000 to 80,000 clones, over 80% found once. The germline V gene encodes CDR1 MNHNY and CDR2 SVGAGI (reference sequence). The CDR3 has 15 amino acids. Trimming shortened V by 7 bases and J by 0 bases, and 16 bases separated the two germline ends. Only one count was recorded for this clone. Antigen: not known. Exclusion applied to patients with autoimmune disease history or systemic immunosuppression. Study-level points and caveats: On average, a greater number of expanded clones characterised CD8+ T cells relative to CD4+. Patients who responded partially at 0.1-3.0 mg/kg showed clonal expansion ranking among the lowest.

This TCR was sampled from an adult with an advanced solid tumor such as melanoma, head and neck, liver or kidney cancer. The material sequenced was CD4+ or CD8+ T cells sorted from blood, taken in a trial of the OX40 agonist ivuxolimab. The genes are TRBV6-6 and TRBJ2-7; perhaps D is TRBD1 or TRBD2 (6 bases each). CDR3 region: CASMRGGTNSYEQYF. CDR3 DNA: TGTGCCAGCATGAGAGGGGGGACAAACTCCTACGAGCAGTACTTC.